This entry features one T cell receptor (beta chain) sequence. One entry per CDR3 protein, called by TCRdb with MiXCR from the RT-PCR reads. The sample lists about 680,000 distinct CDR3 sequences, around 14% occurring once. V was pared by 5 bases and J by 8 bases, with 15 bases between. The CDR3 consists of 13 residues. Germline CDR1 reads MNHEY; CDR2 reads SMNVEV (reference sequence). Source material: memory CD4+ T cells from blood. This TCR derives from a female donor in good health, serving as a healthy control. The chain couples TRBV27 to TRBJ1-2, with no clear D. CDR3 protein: CASSPGRAEGYTF. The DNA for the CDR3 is TGTGCCAGCAGTCCCGGGCGGGCTGAGGGCTACACCTTC.